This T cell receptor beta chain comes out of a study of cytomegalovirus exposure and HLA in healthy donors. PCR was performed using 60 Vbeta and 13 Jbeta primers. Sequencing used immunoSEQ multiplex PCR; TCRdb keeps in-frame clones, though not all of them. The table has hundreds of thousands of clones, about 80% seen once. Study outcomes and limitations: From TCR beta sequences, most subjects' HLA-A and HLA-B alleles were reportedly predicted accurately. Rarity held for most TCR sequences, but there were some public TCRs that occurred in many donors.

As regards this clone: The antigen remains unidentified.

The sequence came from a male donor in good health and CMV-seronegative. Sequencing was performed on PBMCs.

The DNA of the CDR3 is TGTGCCAGCAGCCCTCTAGGGGGCTATGAGACCCAGTACTTC. Protein sequence: CASSPLGGYETQYF. The genes are TRBV7-6 and TRBJ2-5; 7 bases agree with TRBD1. V shed 5 bases, J shed 5 bases, and the junction held 8 bases outside the gene matches. Germline-derived CDR1 and CDR2 are SGHVS and FNYEAQ. This CDR3 contains 14 residues.